This T cell receptor beta chain was profiled in a study of CD4 and CD8 cells across lung adenocarcinoma regions. TCRdb itself ran the PCR reads through MiXCR, one entry per CDR3 protein. The sample lists 11,000 or so distinct CDR3 sequences, 53% occurring once. The V gene lost 1 base and the J gene lost 7 bases, with 5 bases spanning the gap. CDR3 length: 12 residues. Looked up from germline, CDR1 is MNHNS and CDR2 is SASEGT. Localized lung adenocarcinoma, a non-small cell lung cancer, affected the donors. By its share, this clonotype is medium-sized. The TCR comes from a female donor with lung adenocarcinoma. The CD4 and CD8 labels of this study may be unreliable. The rearrangement links TRBV6-1 to TRBJ1-5; tentatively, D is TRBD1 (5 bases). The specimen was CD8+ T cells from the center of a lung tumor. The CDR3 region has the DNA TGTGCCAGCAGTGAAGGGGGCCAGCCCCAGCATTTT. Translating it yields CASSEGGQPQHF.